Reported below is one T cell receptor (beta chain). The sample is drawn from a study of technical replicates of blood from a few donors. Here immunoSEQ multiplex PCR was the method, and the copy in TCRdb shows in-frame clones only, minus some. The table shows 75,000 to 100,000 clones, with 95% occurring only once. This clonotype originated in a human donor in good health. Material for sequencing was T cells isolated from PBMCs.

The CDR3 DNA reads as TGTGCCAGCAGCCAAGTAGCTACTAGCTACAATGAGCAGTTCTTC. Protein product: CASSQVATSYNEQFF. V gene TRBV14 combines with J gene TRBJ2-1, with D possibly being TRBD2 (5 bases). Trimming pared 1 base from V and 3 bases from J, leaving 10 bases between. This CDR3 is built from 15 residues. Germline CDR1 is SGHDN and CDR2 is FVKESK.